A single sample gave rise to the 21 T cell receptor beta chains below, sequenced in a study of blood T cell repertoires in COVID-19. Generated by immunoSEQ multiplex PCR, the TCRdb table keeps only in-frame clones and is missing some. The sample includes 200,000 to 300,000 clones, roughly 90% seen only once; the top ten take 6.2%. The sequenced sample was peripheral blood. The receptors here all came from a man in his 60s with acute or convalescent COVID-19.

This clone was detected only a few times. The chain recombines TRBV7-9 with TRBJ2-3; 12 positions match TRBD2. The CDR3 runs to 17 residues. The germline CDR1 and CDR2 sequences are SEHNR and FQNEAQ (reference sequence). Trimming removed 1 base from V and 2 bases from J; junction bases left unmatched: 4. The CDR3 spells CASSLVGLAGITDTQYF. The DNA of the CDR3 is TGTGCCAGCAGCTTAGTTGGACTAGCGGGGATCACAGATACGCAGTATTTT.

In its sample, this clone was seen once. V gene TRBV19 combines with J gene TRBJ1-2; D might be TRBD1 (6 bases). Trimming removed 3 bases from V and 3 bases from J, with 17 bases in between. Germline CDR1 reads LNHDA; CDR2 reads SQIVND (reference sequence). CDR3 length: 16 amino acids. The CDR3 DNA follows: TGTGCCAGTAGTATGAGTGGAAGGGGGGGAGACTATGGCTACACCTTC. Translation gives CASSMSGRGGDYGYTF. Full variable domain (rest looked up from reference TRBV19 and TRBJ1-2): DGGITQSPKYLFRKEGQNVTLSCEQNLNHDAMYWYRQDPGQGLRLIYYSQIVNDFQKGDIAEGYSVSREKKESFPLTVTSAQKNPTAFYLCASSMSGRGGDYGYTFGSGTRLTVV.

V is TRBV11-2 and J is TRBJ2-6, with 7 bases fitting TRBD1. Germline loops: CDR1 SGHAT, CDR2 FQNNGV. The J segment lost 1 base and the V segment lost 6 bases, leaving 3 bases of the junction unmatched. The CDR3 sequence is 15 residues long. The CDR3 DNA follows: TGTGCCAGCAGTACAGGGGAGTCTGGGGCCAACGTCCTGACTTTC. Translating it yields CASSTGESGANVLTF.

The genes are TRBV3-1 (or the pseudogene TRBV3-2) and TRBJ2-3; D remains ambiguous. CDR3 length: 12 amino acids. The ends were cut back, 4 bases at V and 11 bases at J, with 13 bases in the middle. Germline lookup yields CDR1 LGHDT and CDR2 YNNKEL (reference sequence). The CDR3 reads CASSPLNGQQYF. The CDR3 DNA reads as TGTGCCAGCAGCCCACTTAACGGTCAGCAGTATTTT.

J is TRBJ1-5 and V is TRBV5-8; D may be TRBD1 (6 bases). V gave up 0 bases and J gave up 7 bases, with 14 bases separating them. The CDR3 loop spans 15 amino acids. Germline V lookup: CDR1 SGHTS, CDR2 YDEGEE. CDR3 DNA sequence: TGTGCCAGCAGCTTGGTACAGGGAGGGTTGCAGCCCCAGCATTTT. Protein product: CASSLVQGGLQPQHF.

V and J are TRBV23-1 and TRBJ2-7; 7 nucleotides match TRBD1. TRBV23-1 is an ORF; its function is uncertain. The CDR3 length is 15 residues. Trimming removed 6 bases from V and 3 bases from J; junction bases left unmatched: 11. CDR3 residues: CASRVKQGFNYEQYF. CDR3 bases: TGCGCCAGCAGGGTAAAACAGGGGTTTAACTACGAGCAGTACTTC.

CDR3 sequence reads: CASTRPGGLATEAFF. Here the CDR3 DNA reads TGTGCCAGCACCCGACCTGGGGGCTTGGCCACTGAAGCTTTCTTT. The chain recombines TRBV6-5 with TRBJ1-1, with a weak D call TRBD1 (6 bases). Germline CDR1 and CDR2: MNHEY and SVGAGI. V was pared by 7 bases and J by 4 bases, with 19 bases between. This CDR3 has 15 residues.

CDR3 region: CASSQDINPFGYTF. As DNA, the CDR3 is TGTGCCAGCAGCCAAGATATAAATCCCTTCGGCTACACCTTC. V and J are TRBV14 and TRBJ1-2; D not certain. The CDR3 is 14 residues long. Germline V CDR1 and CDR2: SGHDN, FVKESK. Trimming shortened V by 0 bases and J by 8 bases, and 13 bases separated the two germline ends.

The chain recombines TRBV5-1 with TRBJ2-5; TRBD2 matches 8 bases. The ends lost 0 bases at V and 1 base at J; junction bases unmatched: 5. Germline CDR1 reads SGHRS; CDR2 reads YFSETQ. This CDR3 has 16 amino acids. The DNA of the CDR3 is TGCGCCAGCAGCTTGGCCGCGGGAGGCGGCCAAGAGACCCAGTACTTC. Protein product: CASSLAAGGGQETQYF.

The V and J genes are TRBV7-2 and TRBJ1-2; maybe TRBD1 (5 bases). V was shortened by 7 bases and J by 3 bases, with 15 bases between the two germline ends. There are 14 residues in the CDR3. The germline CDR1 and CDR2 sequences are SGHTA and FQGNSA. In DNA form, the CDR3 reads TGTGCCAGCACCGTAAACAGGAGGGACTATGGCTACACCTTC. Its protein is CASTVNRRDYGYTF.

V and J are TRBV9 and TRBJ2-1, with 8 bases fitting TRBD1. The germline V gene encodes CDR1 SGDLS and CDR2 YYNGEE. Trimming took 0 bases from V and 0 from J; bases not matched to a gene: 11. The CDR3 is 19 amino acids. CDR3 region: CASSVAGQAPQSSYNEQFF. CDR3 nucleotide sequence: TGTGCCAGCAGCGTAGCGGGACAGGCGCCCCAGAGCTCCTACAATGAGCAGTTCTTC. Using reference TRBV9 and TRBJ2-1 for the parts outside the CDR3, the full variable domain is DSGVTQTPKHLITATGQRVTLRCSPRSGDLSVYWYQQSLDQGLQFLIQYYNGEERAKGNILERFSAQQFPDLHSELNLSSLELGDSALYFCASSVAGQAPQSSYNEQFFGPGTRLTVL.

This clone was counted a single time. The chain employs TRBV7-2 and TRBJ1-2, with 7 bases aligning to TRBD1. Losses at the gene ends were 0 bases for V and 4 bases for J; bases not matched to a gene: 2. The CDR3 runs to 14 residues. CDR1 and CDR2 (germline): SGHTA, FQGNSA. This CDR3 reads CASSLAGQSYGYTF. The CDR3 nucleotides are TGTGCCAGCAGCTTAGCGGGACAGAGCTATGGCTACACCTTC.

The J gene is TRBJ2-7, the V gene TRBV5-5, with TRBD1 as a possible D gene (6 bases). The CDR3 has 12 residues. Trimming removed 5 bases from V and 3 bases from J, with 9 bases in between. The germline V gene encodes CDR1 SGHKS and CDR2 YYEKEE (reference sequence). CDR3: CASRLQGYEQYF. For the CDR3, the DNA is TGTGCCAGCAGATTACAGGGCTACGAGCAGTACTTC.

The chain uses TRBV19 and TRBJ1-1; 9 bases are a match to TRBD1. Per the germline V gene, CDR1 is LNHDA and CDR2 is SQIVND (reference sequence). The CDR3 has 14 residues. The V and J ends lost 4 bases and 3 bases, in that order; junction bases with no gene match: 3. Here the CDR3 reads CASSSGQGHTEAFF. CDR3 DNA sequence: TGTGCCAGTAGTAGTGGACAGGGGCACACTGAAGCTTTCTTT.

This rearrangement joins TRBV7-9 to TRBJ2-7; 11 bases agree with TRBD2. Germline V gene data show CDR1 as SEHNR and CDR2 as FQNEAQ (reference sequence). There are 15 residues in the CDR3. V lost 5 bases and J lost 5; bases outside the gene matches: 8. The CDR3 protein is CASSRGLADPDEQYF. In nucleotides, the CDR3 is TGTGCCAGCAGCCGGGGACTAGCGGATCCGGACGAGCAGTACTTC.

In its sample, this clone was seen a few times. The V and J genes are TRBV4-3 and TRBJ1-2; 9 nucleotides align to TRBD1. CDR3 size: 16 residues. Trimming at V came to 1 base and at J to 7 bases, leaving 10 bases not matched to a gene. Germline CDR1 and CDR2: LGHNA and YSLEER. This CDR3 reads CASSQVLGTGKGGYTF. CDR3 sequence (DNA): TGCGCCAGCAGCCAAGTCCTAGGGACAGGGAAAGGTGGCTACACCTTC.

Points on this clone: The final CDR3 position lacks the conserved phenylalanine or tryptophan, pointing to a likely read error. The DNA is omitted, as the CDR3 cannot be located on it reliably, and the CDR3 follows TCRdb's listing. The chain joins TRBV28 to TRBJ1-4; the table's D call TRBD1 went unverified against the DNA. The CDR3 extends over 12 residues, inclusive of both ends. The germline gives CDR1 MDHEN, CDR2 SYDVKM. CDR3 loop: CASSLCRTGRFS.

The chain couples TRBV5-5 to TRBJ1-2, with 8 bases aligning to TRBD1. The CDR3 has 14 residues. Trimming cost V 0 bases and J 8 bases; bases outside gene matches: 6. In germline, CDR1 is SGHKS, CDR2 YYEKEE (reference sequence). The CDR3 DNA reads TGTGCCAGCAGCTTGGGAGGACAGGGAAGGGGCTACACCTTC. Translation: CASSLGGQGRGYTF.

The chain carries TRBV11-2 and TRBJ1-2; tentatively, D is TRBD1 (5 bases). The CDR3 is made up of 15 amino acids. The germline gives CDR1 SGHAT, CDR2 FQNNGV. V lost 6 bases to trimming and J lost 7 bases, with 21 bases between them. The CDR3 reads CASRPTGVSVAGYTF. CDR3 sequence (DNA): TGTGCCAGCAGACCCACAGGAGTCTCCGTGGCTGGCTACACCTTC.

The V gene is TRBV6-2 or TRBV6-3, the J gene TRBJ1-4; TRBD1 might be the D (6 bases). The germline gives CDR1 MNHEY, CDR2 SVGEGT. The V gene lost 5 bases and the J gene lost 0 bases, with 16 bases spanning the gap. CDR3 length: 17 amino acids. The CDR3 DNA reads TGTGCCAGCAGTCGGTCCCGGGACATTGCAACTAATGAAAAACTGTTTTTT. It translates to CASSRSRDIATNEKLFF.

The V and J genes are TRBV4-2 and TRBJ2-7, with TRBD1 matching 8 bases. Germline assignment: CDR1 LGHNA and CDR2 YNFKEQ. The CDR3 sequence is 16 residues long. The J segment lost 5 bases and the V segment lost 0 bases, leaving 9 bases of the junction unmatched. CDR3 region: CASSQDRQGFHNEQYF. The CDR3 DNA is TGTGCCAGCAGCCAAGATAGACAGGGGTTTCACAACGAGCAGTACTTC.